The present T cell receptor (beta chain) was sequenced within a study of blood T cell repertoires in COVID-19. V lost 3 bases and J 1 base, leaving 13 bases between the germline ends. The CDR3 has 15 amino acids. CDR1 and CDR2 (germline): GTSNPN, SVGIG (reference sequence). Authors' processing steps: Estimated nucleated cell counts came from reference gene primer amplification. Here immunoSEQ multiplex PCR was the method, and the copy in TCRdb shows in-frame clones only, minus some. V and J calls and clone size follow that table, whereas D and trimming were derived from the DNA. The table lists some 150,000 clones, 85% to 90% of them singletons.

The chain links TRBV30 to TRBJ2-1; tentative D call: TRBD2 (5 bases). Sequences were obtained from peripheral blood. This sequence was found in a woman in her sixties or seventies with COVID-19, enrolled during active disease. Here the CDR3 reads CAWRDSLISYNEQFF. CDR3 coding DNA: TGTGCCTGGAGGGACTCCCTAATATCCTACAATGAGCAGTTCTTC.